Listed here are 3 T cell receptor beta chains from one sample, sequenced in a study of cytomegalovirus exposure and HLA in healthy donors. TCRdb's table, derived via immunoSEQ multiplex PCR, lists solely in-frame clones and lacks some. The sample includes over 85,000 clones, 93% of them seen just once. The sequencing input was PBMCs. These receptors all come from a woman aged 25 to 45 in good health and CMV-seropositive.

The CDR3 is CASSSGGGILGEQFF. Written as DNA, the CDR3 is TGTGCCAGCAGTTCGGGCGGGGGGATTTTAGGTGAGCAGTTCTTC. The chain has TRBV28 and TRBJ2-1, with 8 bases that match TRBD2. V dropped 4 bases and J dropped 9; count of bases not matched to a gene: 11. CDR3 length equals 15 residues. In germline, CDR1 is MDHEN, CDR2 SYDVKM.

The J gene is TRBJ2-7, the V gene TRBV19, with 7 bases identical to TRBD1. Germline CDR1 and CDR2: LNHDA and SQIVND (reference sequence). The trim removed 8 bases at V and 2 bases at J, leaving 9 bases unmatched. The CDR3 covers 14 residues. CDR3 loop: CASSRQGRTYEQYF. CDR3 coding DNA: TGTGCCAGTTCTAGACAGGGTAGGACCTACGAGCAGTACTTC.

The DNA for the CDR3 is TGTGCCAGCAGTGACTCGGGGGAGGGGGCAGATACGCAGTATTTT. The encoded protein is CASSDSGEGADTQYF. J is TRBJ2-3 and V is TRBV6-4, with D perhaps TRBD2 (7 bases). Germline CDR1 MRHNA, CDR2 SNTAGT. The CDR3 has 15 residues. Trimming shortened V by 0 bases and J by 4 bases, and 11 bases separated the two germline ends.